Included here is one T cell receptor (beta chain) sequence, with context. Original data processing: Nucleated cell counts were estimated from reference gene primer amplification. Using immunoSEQ multiplex PCR, the repertoire was profiled, and TCRdb retains in-frame clones only, with some absent. For V, J and clone size, that table is used; D and trimming come from the DNA. The top ten clones hold approximately 2.5% of a sample with 120,000 to 150,000 clones, 70% to 90% of them seen once. This entry belongs to a study of blood T cell repertoires in COVID-19. Turning to the study itself: Spain, Italy and the United States supplied samples that represented acute and convalescent COVID-19. The analysed material was cDNA or gDNA that came from T cells, B-cell-depleted T cells, or PBMCs.

Trimming left V 0 bases short and J 6 bases short, with 11 bases between. Germline assignment: CDR1 MNHEY and CDR2 SVGEGT. This CDR3 has 14 residues. This chain connects TRBV6-2 or TRBV6-3 to TRBJ1-1; TRBD1 might be the D (5 bases). Sequenced input: peripheral blood. This sequence was found in a human donor with acute or convalescent COVID-19. The donor label of this sample is uncertain. Here the CDR3 reads CASSYSRQTSEAFF. Written as DNA, the CDR3 is TGTGCCAGCAGTTACTCGAGACAGACCTCTGAAGCTTTCTTT.